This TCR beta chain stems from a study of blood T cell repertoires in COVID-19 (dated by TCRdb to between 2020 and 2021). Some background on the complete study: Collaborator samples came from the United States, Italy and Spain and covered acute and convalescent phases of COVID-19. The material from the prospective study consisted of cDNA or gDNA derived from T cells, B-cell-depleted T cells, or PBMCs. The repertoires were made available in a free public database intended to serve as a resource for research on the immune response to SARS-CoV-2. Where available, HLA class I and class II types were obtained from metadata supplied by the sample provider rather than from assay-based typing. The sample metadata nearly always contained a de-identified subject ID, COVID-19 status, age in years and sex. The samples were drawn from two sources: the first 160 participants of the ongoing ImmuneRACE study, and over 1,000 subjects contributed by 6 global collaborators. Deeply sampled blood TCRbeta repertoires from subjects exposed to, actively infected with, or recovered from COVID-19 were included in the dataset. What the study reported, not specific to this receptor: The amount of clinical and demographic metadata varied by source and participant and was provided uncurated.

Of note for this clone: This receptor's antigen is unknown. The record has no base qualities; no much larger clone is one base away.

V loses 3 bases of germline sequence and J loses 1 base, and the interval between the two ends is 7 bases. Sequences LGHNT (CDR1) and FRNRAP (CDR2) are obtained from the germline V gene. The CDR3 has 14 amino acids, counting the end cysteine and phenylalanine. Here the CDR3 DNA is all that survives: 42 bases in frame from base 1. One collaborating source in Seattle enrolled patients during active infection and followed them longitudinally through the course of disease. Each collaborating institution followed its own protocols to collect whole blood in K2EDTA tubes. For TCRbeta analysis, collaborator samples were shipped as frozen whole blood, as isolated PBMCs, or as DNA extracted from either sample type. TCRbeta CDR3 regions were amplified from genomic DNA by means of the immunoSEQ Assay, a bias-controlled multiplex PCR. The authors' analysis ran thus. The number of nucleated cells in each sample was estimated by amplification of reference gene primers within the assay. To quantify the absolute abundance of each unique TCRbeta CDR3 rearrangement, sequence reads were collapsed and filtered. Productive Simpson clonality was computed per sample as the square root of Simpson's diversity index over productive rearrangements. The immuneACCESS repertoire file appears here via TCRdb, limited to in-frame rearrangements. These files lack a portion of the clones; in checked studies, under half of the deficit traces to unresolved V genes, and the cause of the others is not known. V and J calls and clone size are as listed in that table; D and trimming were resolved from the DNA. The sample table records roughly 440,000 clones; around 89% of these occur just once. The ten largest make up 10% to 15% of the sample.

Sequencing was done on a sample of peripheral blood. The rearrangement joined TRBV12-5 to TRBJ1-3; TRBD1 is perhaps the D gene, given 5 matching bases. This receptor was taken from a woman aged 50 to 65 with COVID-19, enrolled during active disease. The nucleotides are TGTGCTAGTGGTTTCGGGGGGTCTGGAAACACCATATATTTT. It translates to CASGFGGSGNTIYF.